Shown below are 22 T cell receptor beta chains from a single sample sequenced in a study of T-cell reconstitution after alpha-beta-depleted transplantation in children. Unique molecular identifiers were used in preparing the TCRbeta library. A single record per CDR3 protein comes from TCRdb applying MiXCR to the PCR reads. The table includes roughly 180,000 distinct CDR3 sequences, roughly 11% detected once. The specimen comprised PBMCs, sampled before TCRalphabeta/CD19-depleted stem cell transplant. All receptors come from a boy under 10 years old with acute myeloid leukemia, due to receive a stem cell transplant.

This clonotype was seen at least ten times. The chain employs TRBV28 and TRBJ1-6, with 8 bases that match TRBD1. In germline, CDR1 is MDHEN, CDR2 SYDVKM. V gave up 6 bases and J gave up 14 bases; unmatched junction bases: 12. The CDR3 runs 14 residues. The CDR3 DNA follows: TGTGCCAGCAGCCAGCCAGGGGGCGATCCCACCCTCCACTTT. Its translation is CASSQPGGDPTLHF.

This clonotype has ten or more counts. V and J are TRBV7-8 and TRBJ1-4, with 9 bases fitting TRBD1. The CDR3 is 15 residues long. With 5 bases clipped from V and 8 bases from J, the junction kept 9 bases outside the gene matches. CDR1 is SGHVS, CDR2 FQNEAQ, per germline. DNA for the CDR3: TGTGCCAGCAGCCCACGGACAGGGGCGACGGAAAAACTGTTTTTT. It encodes CASSPRTGATEKLFF.

In this sample, this clonotype turned up many times. This rearrangement joins TRBV7-9 to TRBJ1-4; D remains unclear. Trimming stripped 5 bases from V and 0 bases from J, with 13 bases between. The germline V gene has CDR1 SEHNR and CDR2 FQNEAQ (reference sequence). The CDR3 contains 16 residues. CDR3 coding DNA: TGTGCCAGCAGCACTTCTCCGGCCGCAACTAATGAAAAACTGTTTTTT. Residues: CASSTSPAATNEKLFF.

This clonotype was detected many times. J is TRBJ2-3 and V is TRBV6-2 or TRBV6-3; tentatively, D is TRBD2 (6 bases). With 5 bases removed from V and 7 bases from J, the gap between germline ends came to 13 bases. From germline, CDR1 is MNHEY and CDR2 SVGEGT. This CDR3 is built from 13 residues. CDR3 sequence reads: CASSPGASNTQYF. The DNA for the CDR3 is TGTGCCAGCAGTCCGGGAGCCTCGAATACGCAGTATTTT.

This clonotype was picked up one time. This rearrangement joins TRBV6-1 to TRBJ1-3; maybe TRBD1 (5 bases). CDR1 and CDR2 from the germline V gene are MNHNS and SASEGT. The CDR3 has 16 amino acids. V lost 11 bases and J lost 4, with 24 bases in between. Here the CDR3 reads CAGFTTGPLGGNTIYF. In DNA, the CDR3 is TGTGCCGGTTTCACAACAGGACCCCTCGGAGGAAACACCATATATTTT.

This clonotype has a count of ten or more. The CDR3 loop reads CASRAMGVRRQFF. The CDR3 DNA sequence: TGTGCCAGCAGAGCTATGGGGGTAAGGAGGCAGTTCTTC. V is TRBV27 and J is TRBJ2-1; D tentatively fits TRBD1 or TRBD2 (5 bases each). The CDR3 loop spans 13 amino acids. The V gene's germline CDR1 is MNHEY and CDR2 SMNVEV (reference sequence). The V and J ends lost 6 bases and 12 bases respectively, with 18 bases between them.

At least ten counts were recorded for this clonotype. The genes are TRBV20-1 and TRBJ2-1; D is undetermined. The V end was cut by 0 bases, the J end by 3 bases, with 9 bases between. The germline V gene encodes CDR1 DFQATT and CDR2 SNEGSKA (reference sequence). The CDR3 runs 14 residues. For the CDR3, the DNA is TGCAGTGCTAGAGAGGGTCTAGACTACAATGAGCAGTTCTTC. Encoded protein: CSAREGLDYNEQFF.

This clonotype appeared many times. The V and J genes are TRBV7-2 and TRBJ1-5, with 12 bases fitting TRBD1. V lost 0 bases, J lost 7 bases, and 4 bases stayed unmatched. This CDR3 region has 16 residues. Germline V gene sequence: CDR1 SGHTA, CDR2 FQGNSA. Here the CDR3 DNA reads TGTGCCAGCAGCTTAGCAGGGACAGGGGGCTGGCAGCCCCAGCATTTT. This translates into CASSLAGTGGWQPQHF. The full variable domain, in which reference TRBV7-2 and TRBJ1-5 provide the parts outside the CDR3, is GAGVSQSPSNKVTEKGKDVELRCDPISGHTALYWYRQSLGQGLEFLIYFQGNSAPDKSGLPSDRFSAERTGGSVSTLTIQRTQQEDSAVYLCASSLAGTGGWQPQHFGDGTRLSIL.

This clonotype has at least ten counts. This CDR3 reads CASSQETGGEKLFF. The CDR3 coding sequence is TGCGCCAGCAGCCAAGAGACAGGCGGAGAAAAACTGTTTTTT. The V gene is TRBV4-1, the J gene TRBJ1-4; weak D call: TRBD1 (6 bases). CDR1 and CDR2 from the germline V gene are MGHRA and YSYEKL. The CDR3 consists of 14 residues. V lost 0 bases, J lost 8 bases, and 10 bases lay in between.

This clonotype was observed at least ten times. The V gene is TRBV14, the J gene TRBJ2-2; D is unclear. Trimming removed 0 bases at V and 3 bases at J, with 17 bases between. The CDR3 is made up of 18 amino acids. Germline values: CDR1 SGHDN, CDR2 FVKESK. The DNA for the CDR3 is TGTGCCAGCAGCCAAGATCGACGAGCAGCAGCTTACACCGGGGAGCTGTTTTTT. Amino acids: CASSQDRRAAAYTGELFF.

This clonotype has ten or more counts. This chain links TRBV12-3 or TRBV12-4 with TRBJ2-5; 7 bases line up with TRBD1. The junction had 13 bases not matched to a gene; V was cut back by 8 bases and J by 4 bases. The CDR3 contains 15 residues. The DNA of the CDR3 is TGTGCCAGCTCCTGGCCCCAAACAGGGGCAGAGACCCAGTACTTC. Translation: CASSWPQTGAETQYF.

The table lists this clonotype with many counts. The gene calls are TRBV4-2 and TRBJ1-1, with 11 positions matching TRBD1. Germline values: CDR1 LGHNA, CDR2 YNFKEQ. This CDR3 spans 14 amino acids. V lost 6 bases to trimming and J lost 10 bases; unmatched junction nucleotides: 10. The chain's CDR3 is CASSQILDRGLAFF. The CDR3 DNA is TGTGCCAGCAGTCAAATTCTGGACAGGGGGCTAGCTTTCTTT.

This clonotype was counted at least ten times. The V and J genes are TRBV4-2 and TRBJ2-1; 11 bases match TRBD2. Germline lookup yields CDR1 LGHNA and CDR2 YNFKEQ. Germline trimming cut 4 bases from V and 4 bases from J; bases unmatched to any gene: 9. CDR3 length: 17 residues. For the CDR3, the DNA is TGTGCCAGCAGCCTTCCTTTGGGGACTAGCGGTTACAATGAGCAGTTCTTC. Translating it yields CASSLPLGTSGYNEQFF.

This clonotype was detected many times. The rearrangement links TRBV4-1 to TRBJ2-1, with D maybe TRBD1 (6 bases). V lost 4 bases and J lost 7, with 14 bases in between. The CDR3 runs to 14 residues. CDR1 MGHRA and CDR2 YSYEKL come from the germline V gene. CDR3 in amino acids: CASSPRGSGNEQFF. Here the CDR3 DNA reads TGCGCCAGCAGCCCCAGGGGCTCAGGGAATGAGCAGTTCTTC.

This clonotype was seen repeatedly, ten times or more. The rearrangement joins TRBV20-1 to TRBJ2-7; D is unclear. The CDR3 runs 12 residues. Germline assignment: CDR1 DFQATT and CDR2 SNEGSKA (reference sequence). V shed 5 bases and J shed 3 bases, with 11 bases lying between them. The DNA of the CDR3 is TGCAGTGCTTCAAGTGCCCTCTACGAGCAGTACTTC. Encoded protein: CSASSALYEQYF.

In this sample, this clonotype turned up many times. The V and J genes are TRBV14 and TRBJ1-5; no definite D call. This CDR3 is 13 amino acids long. Trimming took off 4 bases at V and 4 bases at J, with 8 bases between the two ends. In germline, CDR1 is SGHDN, CDR2 FVKESK. CDR3 nucleotides: TGTGCCAGCAGCCTGACACTAAATCAGCCCCAGCATTTT. Translating gives CASSLTLNQPQHF.

In its sample, this clonotype was seen many times. The gene calls are TRBV20-1 and TRBJ2-3; 8 nucleotides match TRBD2. Germline V CDR1 and CDR2: DFQATT, SNEGSKA (reference sequence). CDR3 length: 14 amino acids. V shed 5 bases and J 4 bases; nucleotides not matched to a gene: 8. The CDR3 reads CSAPTGGPSDTQYF. The CDR3 nucleotides are TGCAGTGCTCCCACGGGGGGGCCTTCAGATACGCAGTATTTT.

This clonotype occurred many times. The chain has TRBV15 and TRBJ2-2; D is ambiguous. The V end lost 3 bases, the J end lost 5 bases, and 7 bases lay between the germline ends. The CDR3 has 13 residues. Germline V lookup: CDR1 LNHNV, CDR2 YYDKDF (reference sequence). CDR3 in amino acids: CATSRGPTGELFF. The CDR3, as DNA: TGTGCCACCAGCAGGGGTCCGACCGGGGAGCTGTTTTTT. Full variable domain (rest looked up from reference TRBV15 and TRBJ2-2): DAMVIQNPRYQVTQFGKPVTLSCSQTLNHNVMYWYQQKSSQAPKLLFHYYDKDFNNEADTPDNFQSRRPNTSFCFLDIRSPGLGDTAMYLCATSRGPTGELFFGEGSRLTVL.

The chain combines TRBV11-2 with TRBJ2-1, with 8 bases aligning to TRBD2. CDR1 and CDR2 (germline): SGHAT, FQNNGV. The trim removed 5 bases at V and 4 bases at J, leaving 10 bases unmatched. The CDR3 spans 16 residues. Here the CDR3 DNA reads TGTGCCAGCAGCCGAGCGGGGGCGGATTTATACAATGAGCAGTTCTTC. Translation: CASSRAGADLYNEQFF.

The V and J genes are TRBV12-3 or TRBV12-4 and TRBJ1-5; D may be TRBD1 (6 bases). The CDR3 covers 18 residues. Trimming shortened V by 2 bases and J by 3 bases, and 20 bases separated the two germline ends. The CDR3 DNA sequence: TGTGCCAGCAGTTTACCCCTCCTTGCCCGGGGGGCCAATCAGCCCCAGCATTTT. This encodes CASSLPLLARGANQPQHF.

This clonotype was recorded many times. The chain links TRBV7-6 to TRBJ1-2; a possible D gene is TRBD1 (5 bases). The CDR3 consists of 18 residues. V dropped 1 base and J dropped 5 bases, with 23 bases sitting between them. Looked up from germline, CDR1 is SGHVS and CDR2 is FNYEAQ. The CDR3 here is CASSLDPPGASAGYGYTF. CDR3 bases: TGTGCCAGCAGCTTAGATCCTCCTGGGGCCTCGGCAGGGTATGGCTACACCTTC.

This clonotype was detected ten times or more. The chain is built from TRBV7-9 and TRBJ2-3; no firm D call. Germline-derived CDR1 and CDR2 are SEHNR and FQNEAQ (reference sequence). The CDR3 extends over 14 amino acids. V lost 7 bases to trimming and J lost 0 bases, with 11 bases between them. The CDR3 DNA reads TGTGCCAGCATCACAGCTGCTAGCACAGATACGCAGTATTTT. Protein: CASITAASTDTQYF.